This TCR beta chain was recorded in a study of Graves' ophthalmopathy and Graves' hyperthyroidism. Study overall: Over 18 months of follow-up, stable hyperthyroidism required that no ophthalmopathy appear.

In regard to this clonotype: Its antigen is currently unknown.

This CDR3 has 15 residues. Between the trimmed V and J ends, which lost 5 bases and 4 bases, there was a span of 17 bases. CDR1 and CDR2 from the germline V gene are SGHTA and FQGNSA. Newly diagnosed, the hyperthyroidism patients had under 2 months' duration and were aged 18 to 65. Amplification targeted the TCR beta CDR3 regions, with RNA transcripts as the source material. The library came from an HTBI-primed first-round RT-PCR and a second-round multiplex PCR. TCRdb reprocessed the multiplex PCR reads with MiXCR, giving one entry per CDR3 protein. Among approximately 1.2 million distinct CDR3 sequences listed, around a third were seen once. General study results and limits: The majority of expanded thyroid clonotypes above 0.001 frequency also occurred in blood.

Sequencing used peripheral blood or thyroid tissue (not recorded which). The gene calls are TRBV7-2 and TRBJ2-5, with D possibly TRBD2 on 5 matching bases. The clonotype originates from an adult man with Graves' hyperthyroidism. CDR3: CASSRGWHGRETQYF. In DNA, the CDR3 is TGTGCCAGCAGCCGAGGGTGGCACGGACGAGAGACCCAGTACTTC.